What follows are 8 T cell receptor beta chains derived from one specimen sequenced in a study of CXCR3-negative and CXCR3-positive naive CD8 T cells (dated by TCRdb to the late 2010s). Overall results and qualifications from the work: Compared with CXCR3-negative naive cells, CXCR3-positive naive cells had TRB CDR3s with higher hydrophobicity (lower Kidera factor 4), lower energy, and higher strength and volume indices.

The sample was run on a NextSeq 550. The Human TCR Profiling Kit (MiLaboratory) was used to prepare UMI-labeled 5' RACE TRB cDNA libraries. Each entry corresponds to one CDR3 protein sequence from reads that TCRdb reprocessed, and DNA is not given. The sample table records 85,000 to 130,000 distinct CDR3 sequences. Together, the top ten hold 0.3% to 0.45% of the sample. Their antigen targets remain unknown. Sequencing was done on a sample of naive CXCR3+ CD8+ T cells from blood. The cell subset or site label, as the study defines it: CD45RO-CCR7+CD27+CD95- naive CD8+ T cells expressing CXCR3 (TNR3+). The receptors derive from a human donor in good health. Some clones in this sample may be carry-over from other donors' samples.

The genes are TRBV20-1 and TRBJ2-1; TCRdb names TRBD1, which stays unverified in the absence of DNA. The CDR3 loop spans 21 amino acids. The V gene's germline CDR1 is DFQATT and CDR2 SNEGSKA (reference sequence). CDR3: CSARDLNSGWRERSSYNEQFF.

This chain links TRBV20-1 with TRBJ2-7; the D call of TRBD1 rests on TCRdb alone, since no DNA is present to check it. The CDR3 loop spans 14 amino acids. The germline V gene encodes CDR1 DFQATT and CDR2 SNEGSKA (reference sequence). CDR3 region: CSAEGGQGPYEQYF.

The V gene is TRBV29-1, the J gene TRBJ2-7. The CDR3 loop spans 14 amino acids. The germline V gene encodes CDR1 SQVTM and CDR2 ANQGSEA. CDR3 amino acids: CSVEGSRGSYEQYF.

J is TRBJ1-5 and V is TRBV21-1; TCRdb selects TRBD1, and the lack of DNA leaves this call unchecked. TRBV21-1 is tagged as a pseudogene. This CDR3 region has 15 residues. This CDR3 reads CASSKGDGMDQPQHF.

This rearrangement joins TRBV7-9 to TRBJ1-4. This CDR3 is built from 13 residues. Germline V gene sequence: CDR1 SEHNR, CDR2 FQNEAQ (reference sequence). This CDR3 is CASSSGVNEKLFF.

This chain links TRBV7-9 with TRBJ2-7. The CDR3 totals 13 residues. Germline loops: CDR1 SEHNR, CDR2 FQNEAQ (reference sequence). The chain's CDR3 is CASSRVVAHEQYF. The full variable domain, in which reference TRBV7-9 and TRBJ2-7 provide the parts outside the CDR3, is DTGVSQNPRHKITKRGQNVTFRCDPISEHNRLYWYRQTLGQGPEFLTYFQNEAQLEKSRLLSDRFSAERPKGSFSTLEIQRTEQGDSAMYLCASSRVVAHEQYFGPGTRLTVT.

This chain joins TRBV20-1 and TRBJ2-2. The CDR3 is 14 amino acids. Germline V lookup: CDR1 DFQATT, CDR2 SNEGSKA (reference sequence). CDR3 protein: CSARVAGNTGELFF.

This chain connects TRBV28 to TRBJ2-3. Germline V gene data show CDR1 as MDHEN and CDR2 as SYDVKM. CDR3 length equals 15 residues. The CDR3 loop is CASSPHHGPTDTQYF.